This is a list of T cell receptor beta chains from one sample in a study of metastatic and nonmetastatic thyroid tumors. TCRdb ran MiXCR on the PCR reads. This sample has 50,000 to 65,000 clones, with roughly 4.1% found just once. The specimen was blood. All receptors derive from a female donor with papillary thyroid cancer or a benign thyroid nodule (not recorded which). Some clones in this sample may be carry-over from other donors' samples. Each CDR3 is given with its conserved first and last residue. Fields, in order: CDR3 protein, V gene, J gene.

cdr3_aa: CASSEDPGTGNTIYF
v_call: TRBV6-1
j_call: TRBJ1-3

cdr3_aa: CSAWGQGWGGYTF
v_call: TRBV20-1
j_call: TRBJ1-2

cdr3_aa: CASSLGAGTTQETQYF
v_call: TRBV7-9
j_call: TRBJ2-5

cdr3_aa: CASSLAGQNPAYEQYF
v_call: TRBV12-3/TRBV12-4
j_call: TRBJ2-7

cdr3_aa: CASSLSLEGRRKETQYF
v_call: TRBV5-6
j_call: TRBJ2-5

cdr3_aa: CASSGARLHNEQFF
v_call: TRBV10-2
j_call: TRBJ2-1

cdr3_aa: CASSFYPSGKYEQYF
v_call: TRBV11-2
j_call: TRBJ2-7

cdr3_aa: CSAIKGDYSYNEQFF
v_call: TRBV20-1
j_call: TRBJ2-1

cdr3_aa: CASSLSNTGELFF
v_call: TRBV7-3
j_call: TRBJ2-2

cdr3_aa: CASSHTGGFRSGNTIYF
v_call: TRBV12-3/TRBV12-4
j_call: TRBJ1-3

cdr3_aa: CSARGTSWRLQQETQYF
v_call: TRBV20-1
j_call: TRBJ2-5

cdr3_aa: CASSQFLAGVHTGELFF
v_call: TRBV3-1
j_call: TRBJ2-2

cdr3_aa: CASSLILAGTLEQYF
v_call: TRBV6-2/TRBV6-3
j_call: TRBJ2-7

cdr3_aa: CASSRPSTSNYGYTF
v_call: TRBV7-9
j_call: TRBJ1-2

cdr3_aa: CSARVPYRWEDTQHF
v_call: TRBV20-1
j_call: .

cdr3_aa: CASSLRYSGSYNEQFF
v_call: TRBV5-1
j_call: TRBJ2-1

cdr3_aa: CASSYSKGAELFF
v_call: TRBV6-6
j_call: TRBJ1-4

cdr3_aa: CASNPAGGDEQFF
v_call: TRBV7-3
j_call: TRBJ2-1

cdr3_aa: CASSSQGIQETQYF
v_call: TRBV12-3/TRBV12-4
j_call: TRBJ2-5

cdr3_aa: CSATGPQETQYF
v_call: TRBV20-1
j_call: TRBJ2-5

cdr3_aa: CASSPRGSSRDTQYF
v_call: TRBV18
j_call: TRBJ2-3

cdr3_aa: CASKNVGTSVVGVYEQYF
v_call: TRBV5-1
j_call: TRBJ2-7

cdr3_aa: CASSQGRQIYGYTF
v_call: TRBV3-1
j_call: TRBJ1-2

cdr3_aa: CASSSWDSSNQPQHF
v_call: TRBV5-6
j_call: TRBJ1-5

cdr3_aa: CASSVGNSAPEQYF
v_call: TRBV9
j_call: TRBJ2-7

cdr3_aa: CATTAGQDTEAFF
v_call: TRBV24-1
j_call: TRBJ1-1

cdr3_aa: CASRAGTVVVPTEAFF
v_call: TRBV6-1
j_call: TRBJ1-1

cdr3_aa: CASSPSYEQYF
v_call: TRBV6-1
j_call: TRBJ2-7

cdr3_aa: CASTLLPNSYEQYF
v_call: TRBV12-3/TRBV12-4
j_call: TRBJ2-7

cdr3_aa: CASSFSGLSDYGYTF
v_call: TRBV5-1
j_call: TRBJ1-2

cdr3_aa: CASMRKDEQYF
v_call: TRBV28
j_call: TRBJ2-7

cdr3_aa: CASSHGISTDTQYF
v_call: TRBV27
j_call: TRBJ2-3

cdr3_aa: CASSLTGGVAGELFF
v_call: TRBV7-7
j_call: TRBJ2-2